Listed below are T cell receptor beta chains from one sample, sequenced in a study of blood T cell repertoires in COVID-19. Clones were read by immunoSEQ multiplex PCR, and TCRdb kept only the in-frame ones, dropping some. The table lists about 480,000 clones, roughly 90% of them singletons. Material for sequencing was PBMCs or T cells enriched from blood (not recorded which). The receptors come from a woman between 40 and 55 years old who had recovered from COVID-19. CDR3s leave out the opening cysteine and the closing phenylalanine or tryptophan. Fields, in order: V gene, CDR3 protein.

v_call: TRBV7-8; cdr3_aa: ASSLSGSRGNEQF
v_call: TRBV7-2; cdr3_aa: ASSFKRYEQY
v_call: TRBV15; cdr3_aa: ATSRIATGGWGTDTQY
v_call: TRBV23-1; cdr3_aa: ASEEVGLIYEQY
v_call: TRBV10-1; cdr3_aa: ASSELGTSGFYEQY
v_call: TRBV9; cdr3_aa: ASSATGKGETQY
v_call: TRBV25-1; cdr3_aa: ASSSDGGLRTHNEQF
v_call: TRBV3-1/TRBV3-2; cdr3_aa: ASSQRATGTVNYGYT
v_call: TRBV6-4; cdr3_aa: ASSDLPGNGYT
v_call: TRBV9; cdr3_aa: ASSVDGKKSTGTSGRAQETQY
v_call: TRBV7-2; cdr3_aa: ASSTGQSYGYT
v_call: TRBV19; cdr3_aa: ASSLRQGPGEGYT
v_call: TRBV10-1; cdr3_aa: ASKGDTEAF
v_call: TRBV3-1/TRBV3-2; cdr3_aa: ASSQGTEVREAF
v_call: TRBV14; cdr3_aa: ASSQDTASGIYEQY
v_call: TRBV2; cdr3_aa: ASRQDNYGYT
v_call: TRBV9; cdr3_aa: ASSVGSGGLNTEAF
v_call: TRBV4-1; cdr3_aa: ASSQYARANTGELF
v_call: TRBV20-1; cdr3_aa: SAKERDTQY
v_call: TRBV11-3; cdr3_aa: ASSYSGQGAHEQF
v_call: TRBV9; cdr3_aa: ASSGGDQPQH
v_call: TRBV4-3; cdr3_aa: ASSQDEIRGAGETQY
v_call: TRBV14; cdr3_aa: ASSPGQGTANYGYT
v_call: TRBV4-3; cdr3_aa: ASSQGQESSGNTIY
v_call: TRBV15; cdr3_aa: ATSRSPGQGEETQY
v_call: TRBV5-4; cdr3_aa: ASSRNRDRVTGELF
v_call: TRBV3-1/TRBV3-2; cdr3_aa: ASSQPTDGQGGHNSPLH
v_call: TRBV7-2; cdr3_aa: ASSPQTGNTEAF
v_call: TRBV4-2; cdr3_aa: ASSQVGGEYGYT
v_call: TRBV18; cdr3_aa: ASSLELYNEQF
v_call: TRBV10-3; cdr3_aa: AIGEQDEKLF
v_call: TRBV6-5; cdr3_aa: ASSPGTGPHNEQF
v_call: TRBV7-2; cdr3_aa: ASSFQGNTEAF
v_call: TRBV9; cdr3_aa: ASSGRSGYYGYT
v_call: TRBV2; cdr3_aa: ASRRQGAYNEQF
v_call: TRBV6-5; cdr3_aa: ASSRTGAYEQY
v_call: TRBV15; cdr3_aa: ATSRDYQDEQF
v_call: TRBV7-2; cdr3_aa: ASSQLLAGESNQPQH
v_call: TRBV27; cdr3_aa: ASSPRVTGSYEQY
v_call: TRBV2; cdr3_aa: ASTSGAGTEAF
v_call: TRBV7-9; cdr3_aa: ASSLVAGTEAF
v_call: TRBV7-9; cdr3_aa: ASSQSDSYGYT
v_call: TRBV7-2; cdr3_aa: ASSLKSFEAYGYT
v_call: TRBV7-2; cdr3_aa: ASRLAGTGGAGGTEAF
v_call: TRBV15; cdr3_aa: ATSREDRGAYEQY
v_call: TRBV7-9; cdr3_aa: AVYGDLGGDEQY
v_call: TRBV18; cdr3_aa: ASSKGLAGVVDAQGETQY
v_call: TRBV9; cdr3_aa: ASSVGGLAGVSEQY
v_call: TRBV20-1; cdr3_aa: SARTGYGYT
v_call: TRBV28; cdr3_aa: ASGQGLIHEQF
v_call: TRBV7-2; cdr3_aa: ASSPRGGAGIEQF
v_call: TRBV29-1; cdr3_aa: SVVADRGDNEQF
v_call: TRBV6-6; cdr3_aa: ASSYTDGGRTEAF
v_call: TRBV6-5; cdr3_aa: ASSREGGTDTQY
v_call: TRBV3-1/TRBV3-2; cdr3_aa: ASSSIAKNIQY
v_call: TRBV11-3; cdr3_aa: ASSPTGQHGYT
v_call: TRBV5-4; cdr3_aa: ASSIGPNTGELF
v_call: TRBV7-9; cdr3_aa: ATLGDTEAF
v_call: TRBV11-2; cdr3_aa: ASSWEGDTEAF